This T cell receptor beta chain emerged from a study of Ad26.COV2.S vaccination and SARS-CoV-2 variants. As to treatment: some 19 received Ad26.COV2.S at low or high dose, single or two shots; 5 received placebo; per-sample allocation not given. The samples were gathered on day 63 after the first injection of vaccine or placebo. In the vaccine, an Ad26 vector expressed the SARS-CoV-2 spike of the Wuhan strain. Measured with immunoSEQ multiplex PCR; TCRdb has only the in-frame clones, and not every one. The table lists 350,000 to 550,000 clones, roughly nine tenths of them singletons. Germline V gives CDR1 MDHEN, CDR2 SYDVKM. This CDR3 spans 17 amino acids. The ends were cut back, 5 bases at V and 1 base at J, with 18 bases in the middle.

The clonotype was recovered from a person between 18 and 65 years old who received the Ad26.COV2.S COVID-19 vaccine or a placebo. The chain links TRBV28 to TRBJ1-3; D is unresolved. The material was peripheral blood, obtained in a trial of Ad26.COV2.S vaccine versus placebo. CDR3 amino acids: CASSVVPGGRSGNTIYF. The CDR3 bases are TGTGCCAGCAGTGTCGTTCCCGGCGGAAGATCTGGAAACACCATATATTTT.